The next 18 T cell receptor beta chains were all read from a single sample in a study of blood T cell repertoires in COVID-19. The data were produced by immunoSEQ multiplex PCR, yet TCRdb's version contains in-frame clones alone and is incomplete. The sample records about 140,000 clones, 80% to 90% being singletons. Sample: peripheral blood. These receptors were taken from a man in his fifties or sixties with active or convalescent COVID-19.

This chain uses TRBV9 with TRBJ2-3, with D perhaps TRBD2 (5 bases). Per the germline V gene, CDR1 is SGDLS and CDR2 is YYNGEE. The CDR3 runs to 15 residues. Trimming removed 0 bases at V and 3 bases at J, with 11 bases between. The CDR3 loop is CASSVVDRGTDTQYF. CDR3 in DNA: TGTGCCAGCAGCGTAGTGGACCGAGGGACAGATACGCAGTATTTT.

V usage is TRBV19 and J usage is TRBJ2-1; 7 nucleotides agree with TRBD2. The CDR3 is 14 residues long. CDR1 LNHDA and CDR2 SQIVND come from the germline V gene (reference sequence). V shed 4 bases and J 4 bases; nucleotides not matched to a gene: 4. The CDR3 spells CASSKWGGYNEQFF. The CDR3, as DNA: TGTGCCAGTAGTAAGTGGGGGGGTTACAATGAGCAGTTCTTC.

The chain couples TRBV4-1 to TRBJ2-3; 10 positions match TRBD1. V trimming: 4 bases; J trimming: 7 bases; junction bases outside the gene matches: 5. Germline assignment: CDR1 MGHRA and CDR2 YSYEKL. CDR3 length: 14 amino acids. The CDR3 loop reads CASSRGTGVNTQYF. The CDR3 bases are TGCGCCAGCAGCCGAGGGACAGGGGTAAATACGCAGTATTTT.

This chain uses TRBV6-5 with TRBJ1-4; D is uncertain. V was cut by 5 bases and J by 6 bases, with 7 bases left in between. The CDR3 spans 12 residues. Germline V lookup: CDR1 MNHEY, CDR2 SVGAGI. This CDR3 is CASSRVDEKLFF. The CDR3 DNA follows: TGTGCCAGCAGTCGGGTGGATGAAAAACTGTTTTTT.

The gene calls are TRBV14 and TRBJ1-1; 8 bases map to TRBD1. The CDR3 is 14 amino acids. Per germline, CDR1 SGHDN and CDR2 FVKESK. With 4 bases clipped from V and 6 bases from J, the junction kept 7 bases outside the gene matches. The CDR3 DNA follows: TGTGCCAGCAGCCGCGGGACAGGAAGGGCTGAAGCTTTCTTT. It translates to CASSRGTGRAEAFF.

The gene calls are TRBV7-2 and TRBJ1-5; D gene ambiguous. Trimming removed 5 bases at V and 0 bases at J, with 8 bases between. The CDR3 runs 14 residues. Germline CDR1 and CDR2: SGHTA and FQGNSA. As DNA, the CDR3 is TGTGCCAGCAGCCGGGGAGCTAGCAATCAGCCCCAGCATTTT. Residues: CASSRGASNQPQHF. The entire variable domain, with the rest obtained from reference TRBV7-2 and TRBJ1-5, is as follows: GAGVSQSPSNKVTEKGKDVELRCDPISGHTALYWYRQSLGQGLEFLIYFQGNSAPDKSGLPSDRFSAERTGGSVSTLTIQRTQQEDSAVYLCASSRGASNQPQHFGDGTRLSIL.

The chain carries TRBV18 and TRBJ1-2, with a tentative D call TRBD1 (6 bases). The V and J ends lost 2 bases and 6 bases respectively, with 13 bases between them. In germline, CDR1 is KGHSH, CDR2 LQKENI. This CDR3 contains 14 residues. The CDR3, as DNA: TGTGCCAGCTCACCAGTGACAGGATCGAATGGCTACACCTTC. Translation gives CASSPVTGSNGYTF. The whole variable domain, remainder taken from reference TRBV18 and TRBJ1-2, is NAGVMQNPRHLVRRRGQEARLRCSPMKGHSHVYWYRQLPEEGLKFMVYLQKENIIDESGMPKERFSAEFPKEGPSILRIQQVVRGDSAAYFCASSPVTGSNGYTFGSGTRLTVV.

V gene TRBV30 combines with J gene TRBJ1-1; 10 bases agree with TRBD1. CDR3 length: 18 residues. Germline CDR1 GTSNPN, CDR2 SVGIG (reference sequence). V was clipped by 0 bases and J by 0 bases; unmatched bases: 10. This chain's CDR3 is CAWSVMTWTGGLNTEAFF. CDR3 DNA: TGTGCCTGGAGTGTAATGACGTGGACAGGGGGTTTGAACACTGAAGCTTTCTTT.

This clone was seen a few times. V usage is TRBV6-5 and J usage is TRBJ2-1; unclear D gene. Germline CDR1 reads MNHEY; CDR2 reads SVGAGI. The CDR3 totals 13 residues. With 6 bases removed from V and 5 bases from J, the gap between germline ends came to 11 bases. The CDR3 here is CASSLRPDNEQFF. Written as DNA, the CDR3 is TGTGCCAGCAGCCTGCGGCCGGACAATGAGCAGTTCTTC.

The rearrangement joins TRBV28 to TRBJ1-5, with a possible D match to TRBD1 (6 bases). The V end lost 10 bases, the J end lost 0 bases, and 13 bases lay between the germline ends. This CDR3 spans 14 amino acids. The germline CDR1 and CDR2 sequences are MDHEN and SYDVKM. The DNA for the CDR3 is TGTGCCACCCGGGGGGCCGATAGCAATCAGCCCCAGCATTTT. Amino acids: CATRGADSNQPQHF. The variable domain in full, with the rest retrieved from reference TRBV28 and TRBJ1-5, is DVKVTQSSRYLVKRTGEKVFLECVQDMDHENMFWYRQDPGLGLRLIYFSYDVKMKEKGDIPEGYSVSREKKERFSLILESASTNQTSMYLCATRGADSNQPQHFGDGTRLSIL.

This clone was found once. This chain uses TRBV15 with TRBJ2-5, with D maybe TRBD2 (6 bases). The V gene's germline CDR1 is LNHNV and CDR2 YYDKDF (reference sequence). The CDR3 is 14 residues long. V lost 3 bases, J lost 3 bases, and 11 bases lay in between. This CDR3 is CATSRGTLKETQYF. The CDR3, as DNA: TGTGCCACCAGCAGGGGGACTCTTAAAGAGACCCAGTACTTC.

Written as DNA, the CDR3 is TGTGCCAGTAGAGTAGACACCGTCAATCAGCCCCAGCATTTT. Residues: CASRVDTVNQPQHF. The chain carries TRBV19 and TRBJ1-5; unclear D gene. V was shortened by 6 bases and J by 3 bases, with 12 bases between the two germline ends. The CDR3 totals 14 residues. CDR1 and CDR2 from the germline V gene are LNHDA and SQIVND (reference sequence).

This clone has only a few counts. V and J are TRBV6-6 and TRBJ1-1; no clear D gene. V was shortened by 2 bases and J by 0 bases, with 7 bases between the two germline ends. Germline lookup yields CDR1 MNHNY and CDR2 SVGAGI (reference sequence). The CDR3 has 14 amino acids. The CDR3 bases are TGTGCCAGCAGTTACCCAGGCTTGAACACTGAAGCTTTCTTT. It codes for CASSYPGLNTEAFF.

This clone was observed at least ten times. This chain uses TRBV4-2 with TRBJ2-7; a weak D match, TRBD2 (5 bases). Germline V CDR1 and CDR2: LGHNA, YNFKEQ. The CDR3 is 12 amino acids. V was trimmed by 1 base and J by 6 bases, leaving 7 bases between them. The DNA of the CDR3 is TGTGCCAGCAGCCAAGGTCGGGGCGAGCAGTACTTC. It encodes CASSQGRGEQYF.

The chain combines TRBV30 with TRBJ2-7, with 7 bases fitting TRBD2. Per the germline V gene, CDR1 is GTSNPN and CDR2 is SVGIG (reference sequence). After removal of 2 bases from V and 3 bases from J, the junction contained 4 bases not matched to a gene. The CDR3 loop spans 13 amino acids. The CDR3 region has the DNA TGTGCCTGGAGTCATGGCGGGAGCTACGAGCAGTACTTC. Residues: CAWSHGGSYEQYF.

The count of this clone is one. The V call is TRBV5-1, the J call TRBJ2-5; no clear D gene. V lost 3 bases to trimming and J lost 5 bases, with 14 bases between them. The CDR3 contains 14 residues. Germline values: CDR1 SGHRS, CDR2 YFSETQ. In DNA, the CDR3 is TGCGCCAGCAGCTCTGCTACGGGTGGGGAGACCCAGTACTTC. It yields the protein CASSSATGGETQYF.

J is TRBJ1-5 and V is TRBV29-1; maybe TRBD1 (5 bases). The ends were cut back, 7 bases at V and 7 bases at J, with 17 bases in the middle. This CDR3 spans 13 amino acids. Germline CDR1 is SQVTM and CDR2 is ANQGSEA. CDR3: CSASGDSVQPQHF. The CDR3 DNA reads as TGCAGCGCCTCGGGGGATTCGGTCCAGCCCCAGCATTTT.

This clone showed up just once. This chain's CDR3 is CASSFQSGGGQPQHF. Here the CDR3 DNA reads TGTGCCAGCAGTTTTCAGTCAGGGGGCGGTCAGCCCCAGCATTTT. The chain has TRBV28 and TRBJ1-5, with 8 bases aligning to TRBD1. Germline V gene sequence: CDR1 MDHEN, CDR2 SYDVKM. CDR3 length: 15 residues. The trim removed 3 bases at V and 6 bases at J, leaving 7 bases unmatched. The full variable domain, in which reference TRBV28 and TRBJ1-5 provide the parts outside the CDR3, is DVKVTQSSRYLVKRTGEKVFLECVQDMDHENMFWYRQDPGLGLRLIYFSYDVKMKEKGDIPEGYSVSREKKERFSLILESASTNQTSMYLCASSFQSGGGQPQHFGDGTRLSIL.